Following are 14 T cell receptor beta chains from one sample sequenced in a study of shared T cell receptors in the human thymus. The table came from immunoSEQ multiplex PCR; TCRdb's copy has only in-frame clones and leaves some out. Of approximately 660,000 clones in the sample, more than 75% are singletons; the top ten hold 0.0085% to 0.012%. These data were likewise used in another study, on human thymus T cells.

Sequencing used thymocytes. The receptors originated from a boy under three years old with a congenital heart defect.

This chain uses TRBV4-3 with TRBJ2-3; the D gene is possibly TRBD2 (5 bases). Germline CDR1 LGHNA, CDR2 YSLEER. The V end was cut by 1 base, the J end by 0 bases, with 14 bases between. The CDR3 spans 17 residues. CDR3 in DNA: TGCGCCAGCAGCCAAGCATCGGGGTTGGATAGCACAGATACGCAGTATTTT. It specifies CASSQASGLDSTDTQYF.

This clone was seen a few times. CDR3 nucleotides: TGTGCCAGCAGCTTGGGGCATGGGGGGGGGACCAAAAACATTCAGTACTTC. The encoded protein is CASSLGHGGGTKNIQYF. The rearrangement uses TRBV5-4 and TRBJ2-4, with 7 nucleotides matching TRBD2. The CDR3 length is 17 residues. Losses at the gene ends were 0 bases for V and 2 bases for J; bases not matched to a gene: 8. Germline-derived CDR1 and CDR2 are SGHNT and YYREEE (reference sequence). Combining the CDR3 with reference TRBV5-4 and TRBJ2-4 gives the whole variable domain ETGVTQSPTHLIKTRGQQVTLRCSSQSGHNTVSWYQQALGQGPQFIFQYYREEENGRGNFPPRFSGLQFPNYSSELNVNALELDDSALYLCASSLGHGGGTKNIQYFGAGTRLSVL.

CDR3 amino acids: CASSQDSGYHYEQYF. CDR3 in DNA: TGCGCCAGCAGCCAAGATTCCGGGTATCACTACGAGCAGTACTTC. The rearrangement links TRBV4-3 to TRBJ2-7; D gene unclear. The length of the CDR3 is 15 residues. Per germline, CDR1 LGHNA and CDR2 YSLEER. V lost 0 bases, J lost 3 bases, and 12 bases lay in between.

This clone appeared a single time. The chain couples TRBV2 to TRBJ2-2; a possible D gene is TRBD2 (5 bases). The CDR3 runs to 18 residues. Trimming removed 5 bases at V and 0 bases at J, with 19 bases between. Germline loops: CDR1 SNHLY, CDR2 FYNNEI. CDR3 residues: CASSTPTFEGPNTGELFF. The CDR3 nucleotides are TGTGCCAGCAGTACACCTACTTTTGAGGGCCCGAACACCGGGGAGCTGTTTTTT.

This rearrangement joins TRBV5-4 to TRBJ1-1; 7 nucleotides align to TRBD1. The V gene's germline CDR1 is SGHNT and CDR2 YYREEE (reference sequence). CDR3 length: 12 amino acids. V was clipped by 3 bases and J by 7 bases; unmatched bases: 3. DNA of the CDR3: TGTGCCAGCAGCTCCTACAGGGGTGAAGCTTTCTTT. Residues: CASSSYRGEAFF.

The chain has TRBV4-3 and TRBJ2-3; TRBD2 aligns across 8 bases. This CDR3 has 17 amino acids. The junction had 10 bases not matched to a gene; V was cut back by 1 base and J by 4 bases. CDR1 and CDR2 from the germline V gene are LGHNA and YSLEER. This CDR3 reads CASSQAESGSKADTQYF. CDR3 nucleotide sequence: TGCGCCAGCAGCCAAGCCGAGAGCGGGAGTAAGGCAGATACGCAGTATTTT.

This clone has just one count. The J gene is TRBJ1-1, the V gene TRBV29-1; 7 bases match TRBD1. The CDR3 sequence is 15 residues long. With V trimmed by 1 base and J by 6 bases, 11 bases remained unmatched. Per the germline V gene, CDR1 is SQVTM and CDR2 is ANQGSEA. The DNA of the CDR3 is TGCAGCGTTGAAGGCGGCGGCAGGGGGTTCGCTGAAGCTTTCTTT. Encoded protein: CSVEGGGRGFAEAFF.

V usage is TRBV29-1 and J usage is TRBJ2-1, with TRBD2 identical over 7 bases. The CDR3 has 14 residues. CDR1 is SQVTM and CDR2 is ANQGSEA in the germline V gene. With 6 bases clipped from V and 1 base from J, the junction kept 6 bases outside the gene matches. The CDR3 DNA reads TGCAGCGTAGTGACTAGCCTATCCTACAATGAGCAGTTCTTC. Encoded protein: CSVVTSLSYNEQFF.

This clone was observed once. CDR3 sequence (DNA): TGTGCCAGCAGCACCGCGCAGGGGGCCTCTAATGAAAAACTGTTTTTT. It translates to CASSTAQGASNEKLFF. The V and J genes are TRBV7-6 and TRBJ1-4, with 8 bases aligning to TRBD1. The CDR3 spans 16 residues. Germline V gene data show CDR1 as SGHVS and CDR2 as FNYEAQ. Trimming at V came to 5 bases and at J to 3 bases, leaving 8 bases not matched to a gene.

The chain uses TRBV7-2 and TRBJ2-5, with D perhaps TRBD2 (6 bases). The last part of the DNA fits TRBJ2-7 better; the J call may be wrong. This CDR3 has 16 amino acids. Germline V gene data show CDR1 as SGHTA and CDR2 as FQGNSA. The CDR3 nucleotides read TGTGCCAGCAGCTTAAGACTAGTCTTGAGCTCCTACGAGCAGTACTTC. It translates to CASSLRLVLSSYEQYF.

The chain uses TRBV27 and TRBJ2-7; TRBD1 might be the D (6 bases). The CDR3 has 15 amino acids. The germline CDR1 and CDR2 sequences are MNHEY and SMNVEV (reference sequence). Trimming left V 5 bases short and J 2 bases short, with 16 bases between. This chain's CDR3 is CASSGDRFYPYEQYF. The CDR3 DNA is TGTGCCAGCAGTGGAGACAGGTTTTACCCCTACGAGCAGTACTTC.

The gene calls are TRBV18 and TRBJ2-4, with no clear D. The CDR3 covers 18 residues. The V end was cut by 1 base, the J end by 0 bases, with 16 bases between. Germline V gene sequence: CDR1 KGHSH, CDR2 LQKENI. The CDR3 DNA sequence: TGTGCCAGCTCACCACAACAGCCAGCTTACTTAGCCAAAAACATTCAGTACTTC. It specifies CASSPQQPAYLAKNIQYF.

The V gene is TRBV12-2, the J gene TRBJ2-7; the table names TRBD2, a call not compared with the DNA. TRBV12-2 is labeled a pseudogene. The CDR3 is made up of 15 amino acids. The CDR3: CASRGRREGSYEQYF. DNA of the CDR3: TGTGCAAGTCGCGGTAGGCGGGAGGGTTCCTACGAGCAGTACTTC.

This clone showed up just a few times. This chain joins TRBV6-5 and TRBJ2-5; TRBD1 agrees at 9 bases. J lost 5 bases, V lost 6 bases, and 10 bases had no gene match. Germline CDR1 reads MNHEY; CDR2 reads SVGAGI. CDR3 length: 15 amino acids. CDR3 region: CASRSRDRVEETQYF. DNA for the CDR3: TGTGCCAGCAGAAGCCGGGACAGGGTGGAGGAGACCCAGTACTTC.